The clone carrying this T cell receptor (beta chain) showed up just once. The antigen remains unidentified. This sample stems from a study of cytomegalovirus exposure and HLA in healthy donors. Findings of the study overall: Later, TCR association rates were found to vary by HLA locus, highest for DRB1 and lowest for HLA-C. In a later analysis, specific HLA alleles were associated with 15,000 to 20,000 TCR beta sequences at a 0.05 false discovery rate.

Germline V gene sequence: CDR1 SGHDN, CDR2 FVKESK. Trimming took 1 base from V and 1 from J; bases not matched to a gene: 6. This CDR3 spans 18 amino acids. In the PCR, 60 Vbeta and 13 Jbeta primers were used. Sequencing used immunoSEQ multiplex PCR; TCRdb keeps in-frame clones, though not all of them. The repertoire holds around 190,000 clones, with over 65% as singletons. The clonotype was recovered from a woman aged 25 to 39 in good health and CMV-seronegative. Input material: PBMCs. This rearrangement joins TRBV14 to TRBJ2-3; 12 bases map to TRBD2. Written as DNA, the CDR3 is TGTGCCAGCAGCCAAGGCCTAGCGGGAGGGTACGGCACAGATACGCAGTATTTT. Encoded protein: CASSQGLAGGYGTDTQYF.